This TCR beta chain was sequenced during a study of T cell responses to AZD1222 COVID-19 vaccine. Worth noting for this clone: Its antigen is as yet unknown.

Findings of the study overall: Regions left unmutated in variants are reportedly the target of nearly half of spike-specific TCRs. The donors showed a predominance of white British ancestry and of females, with possible underestimation of clonal diversity. Baseline seropositives among AZD1222 recipients totaled only five to seven. Vaccination with two AZD1222 doses was followed by a rise in Spike-specific TCR breadth and depth.

The ends were cut back, 7 bases at V and 5 bases at J, with 14 bases in the middle. The CDR3 is 13 amino acids. Only in-frame clones appear in the TCRdb table, and some are missing; sequencing was by immunoSEQ multiplex PCR. The sample lists about 100,000 clones, about 89% occurring once. Here the sequenced sample was peripheral blood, taken 28 days after the second AZD1222 dose. The receptor was derived from an adult who received the AZD1222 COVID-19 vaccine. The chain couples TRBV12-3 or TRBV12-4 to TRBJ1-1; D remains unclear. The CDR3 DNA reads TGTGCCAGCACTCCTGGGTCGCCAACTGAAGCTTTCTTT. This encodes CASTPGSPTEAFF.